This is a list of T cell receptor beta chains from one sample in a study of T cell clusters in autoimmune cytopenias. TCRdb reworked the multiplex PCR reads into one entry per CDR3 protein, no DNA. The sample features roughly 6,800 distinct CDR3 sequences, with around 33% in its top ten. This same sample was also taken into another study, of T cell repertoires in aging, cancer and after chemotherapy.

The specimen was peripheral blood. All receptors come from a human donor in good health. The CDR3 runs from the conserved cysteine through the conserved F or W. Fields, in order: CDR3 protein, J gene, clone size, V gene. Size is stated for part of the rows, as once, few or many counts, or as a class when the clone is expanded.

CASSIVRGTDYGYTF | TRBJ1-2 | NA | TRBV19
CSVEHRGSYGYTF | TRBJ1-2 | medium-sized | TRBV29-1
CASRSGQALTDTQYF | TRBJ2-3 | medium-sized | TRBV5-5
CAWSETGTYSNQPQHF | TRBJ1-5 | NA | TRBV30
CAYQGGGRGYGYTF | TRBJ1-2 | NA | TRBV30
CASSERGASTDTQYF | TRBJ2-3 | medium-sized | TRBV19
CASSPSANTEAFF | TRBJ1-1 | NA | TRBV12-3/TRBV12-4
CSVEEGMNTEAFF | TRBJ1-1 | NA | TRBV29-1
CASSVFRDWGGTGELFF | TRBJ2-2 | NA | TRBV27
CASGTGGSGANVLTF | TRBJ2-6 | medium-sized | TRBV19
CASSLTYEQYF | TRBJ2-7 | NA | TRBV5-6
CASNLGQGDNNEQFF | TRBJ2-1 | NA | TRBV5-1
CSVVDPNTEAFF | TRBJ1-1 | medium-sized | TRBV29-1
CASSIGLAGGETQYF | TRBJ2-5 | NA | TRBV19
CASSLGSGGNAGELFF | TRBJ2-2 | NA | TRBV5-1
CASSTHLNRTRNTEAFF | TRBJ1-1 | NA | TRBV19
CATSEARASDAGELFF | TRBJ2-2 | NA | TRBV24-1
CASSREYEQYF | TRBJ2-7 | NA | TRBV12-3/TRBV12-4
CATPPSRGTSGNTIYF | TRBJ1-3 | NA | TRBV19
CASSPPRGTSYNEQFF | TRBJ2-1 | medium-sized | TRBV19
CASSPRLAGVLSSYEQYF | TRBJ2-7 | NA | TRBV18
CASSRTPGYYGYTF | TRBJ1-2 | NA | TRBV6-5
CASSLESLGSTDTQYF | TRBJ2-3 | NA | TRBV11-2
CASSPPRRGAGELFF | TRBJ2-2 | NA | TRBV18